The rows below give T cell receptor beta chains drawn from one sample of a study of blood T cells in healthy people across ages. Using its own MiXCR run on the 5' RACE reads, TCRdb lists one record per CDR3 protein. The sample carries fewer than 2,000,000 distinct CDR3 sequences, roughly a third recorded once. Sample: blood. The receptor set was obtained from a woman in her twenties or thirties in good health. The CDR3 runs from the conserved cysteine through the conserved F or W. Each record gives: D gene, clone size, J gene, V gene, CDR3 protein, CDR3 DNA. A D gene is named only where the DNA matches it firmly. Clone size is shown for a subset of rows, as once, few, many or a class of expanded clone.

-	-	TRBJ2-7	TRBV2	CASSIPGAYEQYF	TGTGCCAGCAGTATACCGGGAGCCTACGAGCAGTACTTC
-	-	TRBJ2-1	TRBV2	CASSGYRDNEQFF	TGTGCCAGCAGTGGTTACAGGGACAATGAGCAGTTCTTC
-	few	TRBJ2-1	TRBV3-1	CASSQRTSYNEQFF	TGTGCCAGCAGCCAAAGAACTAGCTACAATGAGCAGTTCTTC
-	few	TRBJ1-1	TRBV12-3/TRBV12-4	CASTREGSSTEAFF	TGTGCCAGCACCCGAGAGGGTTCGAGCACTGAAGCTTTCTTT
-	-	TRBJ2-2	TRBV7-2	CASSFVTGGELFF	TGTGCCAGCAGCTTTGTGACCGGCGGGGAGCTGTTTTTT
TRBD2	few	TRBJ2-5	TRBV6-5	CASSYSAGLAGGVGETQYF	TGTGCCAGCAGTTACTCCGCGGGACTAGCGGGAGGGGTGGGGGAGACCCAGTACTTC
TRBD2	few	TRBJ2-7	TRBV20-1	CSASTSGSTLSFWSSYEQYF	TGCAGTGCTTCGACTAGCGGGTCTACCTTGTCCTTCTGGAGCTCCTACGAGCAGTACTTC
-	few	TRBJ2-1	TRBV5-4	CASIAPGIGYNEQFF	TGTGCCAGCATAGCGCCCGGGATCGGGTACAATGAGCAGTTCTTC
-	-	TRBJ2-3	TRBV9	CASSVRGDTDTQYF	TGTGCCAGCAGCGTAAGGGGAGACACAGATACGCAGTATTTT
-	-	TRBJ2-1	TRBV7-3	CASSSRGNHEQFF	TGTGCCAGCAGCTCCCGGGGGAACCATGAGCAGTTCTTC
-	-	TRBJ2-7	TRBV5-1	CASSLAWSYEQYF	TGCGCCAGCAGCTTGGCGTGGTCCTACGAGCAGTACTTC
-	few	TRBJ1-2	TRBV7-2	CASSPSAVNYGYTF	TGTGCCAGCAGCCCCAGTGCAGTTAACTATGGCTACACCTTC
TRBD1	few	TRBJ2-7	TRBV3-1	CASSSKGAIQQYF	TGTGCCAGCAGCTCGAAGGGGGCGATTCAACAGTACTTC
-	-	TRBJ1-2	TRBV20-1	CSALGPTRNYGYTF	TGCAGTGCTCTGGGCCCGACGAGAAACTATGGCTACACCTTC
TRBD1	few	TRBJ1-2	TRBV20-1	CSASLDREKYGYTF	TGCAGTGCTAGCTTGGACAGGGAAAAATATGGCTACACCTTC
-	few	TRBJ1-2	TRBV11-2	CASSLDSLQGGNYGYTF	TGTGCCAGCAGCTTAGATTCCCTTCAAGGTGGCAACTATGGCTACACCTTC
TRBD1	few	TRBJ2-1	TRBV9	CASSTGQFNEQFF	TGTGCCAGCAGCACGGGACAGTTCAATGAGCAGTTCTTC
TRBD1	few	TRBJ1-4	TRBV6-6	CATASDRGGEKLFF	TGTGCCACTGCCTCGGACAGGGGAGGTGAAAAACTGTTTTTT
-	-	TRBJ2-7	TRBV3-1	CASSPLGTEQYF	TGTGCCAGCAGCCCCCTCGGGACAGAGCAGTACTTC
-	-	TRBJ1-2	TRBV10-3	CAIPRGSDGYTF	TGTGCCATCCCCCGGGGTAGTGATGGCTACACCTTC
-	-	TRBJ2-7	TRBV11-2	CASSSGPSVEQYF	TGTGCCAGCAGCTCGGGACCTAGCGTCGAGCAGTACTTC
TRBD2	-	TRBJ2-7	TRBV4-1	CASSQSLADYSYEQYF	TGCGCCAGCAGCCAAAGTCTAGCGGATTACTCCTACGAGCAGTACTTC
-	-	TRBJ1-4	TRBV5-1	CASRSLGFANEKLFF	TGCGCCAGCAGATCCCTTGGGTTCGCGAATGAAAAACTGTTTTTT
TRBD2	few	TRBJ2-7	TRBV6-2/TRBV6-3	CATSKRDRHEQYF	TGTGCCACCTCGAAGCGGGATCGCCACGAGCAGTACTTC
TRBD2	few	TRBJ2-3	TRBV6-1	CASSRAASGDGTQYF	TGTGCCAGCAGCCGAGCGGCTAGCGGGGATGGTACGCAGTATTTT
-	once	TRBJ2-7	TRBV28	CTSSPPVSYEQYF	TGTACCAGCAGCCCCCCAGTCTCCTACGAGCAGTACTTC
-	many	TRBJ2-7	TRBV5-1	CASSFGVSYEQYF	TGTGCCAGCAGCTTTGGGGTTTCCTACGAGCAGTACTTC
-	-	TRBJ1-2	TRBV20-1	CSARGPSYGYTF	TGCAGTGCTAGGGGACCATCCTATGGCTACACCTTC
-	few	TRBJ2-3	TRBV7-9	CAGHAPTSEGVIPDTQYF	TGTGCCGGACACGCCCCCACTTCAGAGGGAGTAATTCCAGATACGCAGTATTTT
-	-	TRBJ2-5	TRBV6-6	CASSYSKGGETQYF	TGTGCCAGCAGTTACTCGAAAGGGGGAGAGACCCAGTACTTC
TRBD2	-	TRBJ2-2	TRBV9	CASSVAGGPRAGELFF	TGTGCCAGCAGTGTAGCGGGGGGGCCTCGGGCCGGGGAGCTGTTTTTT
-	-	TRBJ1-2	TRBV6-6	CASTKGGSLHGYTF	TGTGCCAGCACCAAGGGGGGGAGTCTTCATGGCTACACCTTC
-	-	TRBJ1-1	TRBV20-1	CSGIQGAREAFF	TGCAGTGGTATCCAGGGAGCAAGGGAAGCTTTCTTT
-	-	TRBJ2-7	TRBV27	CASSPAPGQNYEQYF	TGTGCCAGCAGCCCGGCACCGGGGCAAAACTACGAGCAGTACTTC
-	few	TRBJ2-7	TRBV4-2	CASSQEPAGVKYEQYF	TGTGCCAGCAGCCAAGAACCGGCAGGGGTTAAGTACGAGCAGTACTTC
-	many	TRBJ2-7	TRBV3-1	CASSQGTSGAYEQYF	TGCGCCAGCAGCCAAGGTACGTCAGGGGCCTACGAGCAGTACTTC